The clone carrying this TCR beta chain was picked up many times. The data stem from a study of regulatory T cells in long-lasting Graves disease. The wider study: It was over 5 years of antithyroid drugs, with positive TSH receptor antibodies, that meant persistent Graves' disease.

The germline gives CDR1 SQVTM, CDR2 ANQGSEA. J lost 8 bases, V lost 4 bases, and 10 bases had no gene match. The length of the CDR3 is 13 residues. Arm-PCR of CDR3 regions and iRepertoire HTBI primers were used to build TCR beta libraries. MiXCR, run by TCRdb on the multiplex PCR reads, gives a single entry per CDR3 protein. The sample has 390,000 or so distinct CDR3 sequences; more than 20% are singletons. Time point: persistent/refractory GD, antithyroid drugs over 5 years with positive TRAb. From RNA extracted from PBMCs, the TCR library was made. Sequences were derived from peripheral blood mononuclear cells (PBMCs), sampled when the disease was refractory, from a patient treated with antithyroid drugs. J is TRBJ1-1 and V is TRBV29-1; TRBD1 matches at 7 bases. The TCR comes from a woman aged 40 to 55 with Graves disease. CDR3 sequence reads: CSVAGGGRHEAFF. The CDR3 nucleotides are TGCAGCGTTGCAGGGGGGGGGCGGCACGAAGCTTTCTTT.